The clone carrying this T cell receptor (beta chain) was detected once. Profiling relied on immunoSEQ multiplex PCR, and the TCRdb table lists in-frame clones only, not all of them. The sample yields roughly 160,000 clones, around 87% seen once. This entry belongs to a study of blood T cell repertoires in COVID-19. Per the germline V gene, CDR1 is SGDLS and CDR2 is YYNGEE. The V gene lost 4 bases and the J gene lost 10 bases, with 18 bases spanning the gap. The CDR3 runs 14 residues. This clonotype was obtained from a woman in her seventies with COVID-19, enrolled during active disease. Sample: peripheral blood. The J gene is TRBJ2-4, the V gene TRBV9; no reliable D call. The CDR3 protein is CASSQGAPPEIQYF. CDR3 coding DNA: TGTGCCAGCAGCCAAGGAGCTCCCCCAGAAATTCAGTACTTC.